The clone carrying this TCR beta chain was detected once. This CDR3 is also generated by other DNA sequences in the sample. The data stem from a study of blood T cell repertoires in COVID-19. Method: immunoSEQ multiplex PCR; TCRdb's copy keeps in-frame clones and lacks some. In the table there are approximately 150,000 clones, about 81% of which are singletons. Sequences were obtained from peripheral blood. The sequence came from a man aged 55-75 years with active or convalescent COVID-19.

The CDR3 loop is CASSPGGETQYF. The CDR3 DNA reads as TGTGCCAGCTCACCTGGAGGGGAGACCCAGTACTTC. The chain links TRBV18 to TRBJ2-5; a weak D match, TRBD2 (6 bases). Germline V gene lookup returns CDR1 KGHSH and CDR2 LQKENI. V dropped 3 bases and J dropped 5 bases, with 7 bases sitting between them. This CDR3 is 12 amino acids long. Full variable domain (outside the CDR3, taken from reference TRBV18 and TRBJ2-5): NAGVMQNPRHLVRRRGQEARLRCSPMKGHSHVYWYRQLPEEGLKFMVYLQKENIIDESGMPKERFSAEFPKEGPSILRIQQVVRGDSAAYFCASSPGGETQYFGPGTRLLVL.